The 22 T cell receptor beta chains presented below share a single source sample, sequenced in a study of T cell changes during pregnancy in multiple sclerosis. Using immunoSEQ multiplex PCR, the repertoire was profiled, and TCRdb retains in-frame clones only, with some absent. The sample carries roughly 59,000 clones, roughly 92% recorded once. The specimen was CD8+ T cells from peripheral blood mononuclear cells, collected in the second trimester of pregnancy. These receptors were taken from a female donor with multiple sclerosis, enrolled in a pregnancy study.

The chain is built from TRBV28 and TRBJ1-5; no firm D call. Germline V gives CDR1 MDHEN, CDR2 SYDVKM. The CDR3 spans 12 residues. The V end lost 8 bases, the J end lost 1 base, and 6 bases lay between the germline ends. For the CDR3, the DNA is TGTGCCAGCGTTAGAAGCAATCAGCCCCAGCATTTT. It is translated as CASVRSNQPQHF.

In its sample, this clone was seen once. The genes are TRBV19 and TRBJ2-1; 13 bases match TRBD2. V dropped 7 bases and J dropped 8; count of bases not matched to a gene: 5. This CDR3 region has 14 residues. CDR1 is LNHDA and CDR2 is SQIVND in the germline V gene (reference sequence). The CDR3 DNA reads as TGTGCCAGTAATCCAGGACTAGCGGGAGATGAGCAGTTCTTC. It yields the protein CASNPGLAGDEQFF.

This clone was recorded once. The rearrangement joins TRBV5-4 to TRBJ2-7; 7 nucleotides align to TRBD2. Trimming took 3 bases from V and 0 from J; bases not matched to a gene: 12. Germline V CDR1 and CDR2: SGHNT, YYREEE (reference sequence). This CDR3 has 17 amino acids. CDR3 coding DNA: TGTGCCAGCAGCTCCGATTCTGAGGGAGGGCGCTCCTACGAGCAGTACTTC. This gives the protein CASSSDSEGGRSYEQYF.

This chain joins TRBV6-5 and TRBJ2-2; 7 bases line up with TRBD2. CDR1 and CDR2 from the germline V gene are MNHEY and SVGAGI. V trimming: 2 bases; J trimming: 3 bases; junction bases outside the gene matches: 6. This CDR3 comprises 16 residues. This chain's CDR3 is CASSYGASGYTGELFF. In DNA form, the CDR3 reads TGTGCCAGCAGTTACGGAGCTAGCGGTTACACCGGGGAGCTGTTTTTT.

This rearrangement joins TRBV7-2 to TRBJ2-7; 7 bases match TRBD2. J was trimmed by 6 bases and V by 0 bases; bases with no gene match: 5. Germline-derived CDR1 and CDR2 are SGHTA and FQGNSA. This CDR3 is 14 amino acids long. This chain's CDR3 is CASSLAGGPIEQYF. In nucleotides, the CDR3 is TGTGCCAGCAGCTTAGCGGGAGGGCCGATCGAGCAGTACTTC.

The V gene is TRBV27, the J gene TRBJ2-1; TRBD2 might be the D (5 bases). V lost 8 bases, J lost 10 bases, and 12 bases lay in between. Germline V gene data show CDR1 as MNHEY and CDR2 as SMNVEV (reference sequence). The CDR3 is 11 amino acids. The CDR3 spells CASGGGLEQFF. The CDR3 nucleotides are TGTGCCAGCGGAGGTGGTTTGGAGCAGTTCTTC.

The rearrangement links TRBV7-2 to TRBJ2-7, with 11 bases aligning to TRBD1. The CDR3 sequence is 16 residues long. Germline trimming cut 5 bases from V and 0 bases from J; bases unmatched to any gene: 6. The V gene's germline CDR1 is SGHTA and CDR2 FQGNSA. CDR3 amino acids: CASSPWDRGSSYEQYF. CDR3 sequence (DNA): TGTGCCAGCAGCCCTTGGGACAGGGGGTCCTCCTACGAGCAGTACTTC.

The rearrangement uses TRBV4-1 and TRBJ1-3; D not resolved. Trimming cost V 1 base and J 1 base, with 8 bases left between them. Germline-derived CDR1 and CDR2 are MGHRA and YSYEKL. The CDR3 covers 15 residues. CDR3 DNA sequence: TGCGCCAGCAGCCAAGTCGTTGTGTCTGGAAACACCATATATTTT. Its protein is CASSQVVVSGNTIYF.

The rearrangement joins TRBV6-1 to TRBJ2-5; tentative D call: TRBD2 (5 bases). The V end lost 8 bases, the J end lost 7 bases, and 20 bases lay between the germline ends. The CDR3 extends over 14 amino acids. The germline gives CDR1 MNHNS, CDR2 SASEGT. The CDR3 region has the DNA TGTGCCAGCCTCCCCGGGGTCAAAGGCGTGACCCAGTACTTC. This codes for CASLPGVKGVTQYF.

This clone has only one observation. V and J are TRBV4-1 and TRBJ1-5; no firm D call. Per the germline V gene, CDR1 is MGHRA and CDR2 is YSYEKL. The CDR3 is 15 amino acids. V lost 3 bases and J 2 bases, leaving 11 bases between the germline ends. The CDR3 DNA reads TGCGCCAGCAGCCACCCGTCCGGAGGCAATCAGCCCCAGCATTTT. This codes for CASSHPSGGNQPQHF.

The V call is TRBV5-4, the J call TRBJ2-7; D is perhaps TRBD2 (6 bases). This CDR3 region has 16 residues. Germline V gives CDR1 SGHNT, CDR2 YYREEE (reference sequence). Trimming took 1 base from V and 4 from J, leaving 18 bases between them. CDR3 nucleotide sequence: TGTGCCAGCAGCTTGTCCGAGCGGAGGGGTTTTTACGAGCAGTACTTC. Translated: CASSLSERRGFYEQYF.

J is TRBJ1-4 and V is TRBV5-3, with D maybe TRBD1 (6 bases). TRBV5-3 belongs to the ORF category, with a function that is uncertain. The V end lost 0 bases, the J end lost 7 bases, and 25 bases lay between the germline ends. The CDR3 extends over 19 amino acids. The CDR3 reads CARSLGIIFGGASGEKLFF. The CDR3 bases are TGTGCCAGAAGCTTGGGGATCATCTTTGGGGGCGCCAGTGGTGAAAAACTGTTTTTT.

The chain joins TRBV19 to TRBJ1-1; 10 positions agree with TRBD1. CDR1 and CDR2 (germline): LNHDA, SQIVND (reference sequence). CDR3 size: 15 residues. V lost 5 bases to trimming and J lost 4 bases; unmatched junction nucleotides: 7. CDR3 nucleotide sequence: TGTGCCAGTAGTTTACGGACAGGGGGATTCACTGAAGCTTTCTTT. Translated: CASSLRTGGFTEAFF. The full variable domain, with the rest looked up from reference TRBV19 and TRBJ1-1, is DGGITQSPKYLFRKEGQNVTLSCEQNLNHDAMYWYRQDPGQGLRLIYYSQIVNDFQKGDIAEGYSVSREKKESFPLTVTSAQKNPTAFYLCASSLRTGGFTEAFFGQGTRLTVV.

This chain links TRBV6-1 with TRBJ1-2; no firm D call. With 7 bases removed from V and 2 bases from J, the gap between germline ends came to 5 bases. The CDR3 totals 11 residues. Germline CDR1 reads MNHNS; CDR2 reads SASEGT. The CDR3 here is CASTQNYGYTF. DNA for the CDR3: TGTGCCAGCACCCAGAACTATGGCTACACCTTC.

The chain couples TRBV2 to TRBJ2-7, with TRBD1 identical over 9 bases. V trimming: 6 bases; J trimming: 5 bases; junction bases outside the gene matches: 8. In germline, CDR1 is SNHLY, CDR2 FYNNEI. This CDR3 contains 14 residues. In DNA, the CDR3 is TGTGCCAGCAGACCCCGGGACAGGGCCAACGAGCAGTACTTC. Translation gives CASRPRDRANEQYF.

The rearrangement joins TRBV4-1 to TRBJ2-7, with a tentative D call TRBD2 (5 bases). Germline CDR1 and CDR2: MGHRA and YSYEKL. CDR3 size: 15 residues. Trimming shortened V by 0 bases and J by 2 bases, and 11 bases separated the two germline ends. In DNA, the CDR3 is TGCGCCAGCAGCCAAGAACGAGGGAGCCCCTACGAGCAGTACTTC. It encodes CASSQERGSPYEQYF.

The J gene is TRBJ2-2, the V gene TRBV5-1, with 7 positions matching TRBD2. The germline gives CDR1 SGHRS, CDR2 YFSETQ. This CDR3 spans 16 amino acids. The V segment lost 3 bases and the J segment 7 bases; nucleotides outside the gene matches: 12. For the CDR3, the DNA is TGCGCCAGCAGCTCAGGGACTACCCCCGTCGGCGGGGAGCTGTTTTTT. Amino acid sequence: CASSSGTTPVGGELFF.

This clone has only a few counts. V and J are TRBV15 and TRBJ2-7; tentative D call: TRBD2 (5 bases). V lost 1 base, J lost 7 bases, and 5 bases lay in between. CDR1 is LNHNV and CDR2 is YYDKDF in the germline V gene (reference sequence). The CDR3 length is 11 residues. The CDR3 sequence: CATSRGGEQYF. Here the CDR3 DNA reads TGTGCCACCAGCAGAGGAGGGGAGCAGTACTTC.

The chain carries TRBV29-1 and TRBJ1-4; 7 bases match TRBD1. V lost 6 bases, J lost 4 bases, and 5 bases stayed unmatched. In germline, CDR1 is SQVTM, CDR2 ANQGSEA. This CDR3 region has 13 residues. For the CDR3, the DNA is TGCAGCGTCCCGGGACAGCTTAATGAAAAACTGTTTTTT. The encoded protein is CSVPGQLNEKLFF.

The J gene is TRBJ2-3, the V gene TRBV7-2; D gene ambiguous. Germline lookup yields CDR1 SGHTA and CDR2 FQGNSA. The CDR3 contains 13 residues. V was trimmed by 5 bases and J by 6 bases, leaving 12 bases between them. DNA of the CDR3: TGTGCCAGCAGCCCCAGTACCAGGGATACGCAGTATTTT. This codes for CASSPSTRDTQYF.

This clone was observed once. This chain uses TRBV13 with TRBJ1-2, with a tentative D call TRBD1 (6 bases). Germline V gene sequence: CDR1 PRHDT, CDR2 FYEKMQ (reference sequence). V was cut by 0 bases and J by 4 bases, with 15 bases left in between. The CDR3 covers 16 residues. The DNA of the CDR3 is TGTGCCAGCAGCTTAGGAAGACAGGCCCCGGGCTATGGCTACACCTTC. Its translation: CASSLGRQAPGYGYTF.

The chain is built from TRBV29-1 and TRBJ2-1; D may be TRBD2 (5 bases). The CDR3 consists of 12 residues. Germline V lookup: CDR1 SQVTM, CDR2 ANQGSEA. V was cut by 3 bases and J by 7 bases, with 10 bases left in between. CDR3 region: CSVEESGNEQFF. The CDR3 DNA is TGCAGCGTTGAGGAGTCGGGGAATGAGCAGTTCTTC.